This T cell receptor beta chain was recovered during a study of T cell repertoires in cytomegalovirus infection. Turning to the study itself: Both a matching HLA type and CMV infection were indicated by public TCR beta signatures.

The table lists this clonotype with many counts. The antigen is unknown. TCRdb ran MiXCR on the reads and lists one entry per CDR3 protein. The table includes about 360,000 distinct CDR3 sequences, 15% to 20% detected once. Germline V gives CDR1 SEHNR, CDR2 FQNEAQ (reference sequence). Germline trimming cut 8 bases from V and 4 bases from J; bases unmatched to any gene: 9. The CDR3 has 15 residues. Study observations and caveats: HLA-C-restricted, CMV-specific TCR beta clonotypes were dominant ex vivo. The cumulative frequency of public TCR beta families identified carriers of CMV plus the relevant HLA.

Sequencing was carried out using PBMCs. This receptor was taken from a human donor in good health (CMV status not recorded). Some clones in this sample may be carry-over from other donors' samples. V gene TRBV7-9 combines with J gene TRBJ2-3; 10 bases map to TRBD2. CDR3 in amino acids: CASGFLAGVPDTQYF. CDR3 coding DNA: TGTGCCAGCGGGTTCCTAGCGGGAGTTCCAGATACGCAGTATTTT.